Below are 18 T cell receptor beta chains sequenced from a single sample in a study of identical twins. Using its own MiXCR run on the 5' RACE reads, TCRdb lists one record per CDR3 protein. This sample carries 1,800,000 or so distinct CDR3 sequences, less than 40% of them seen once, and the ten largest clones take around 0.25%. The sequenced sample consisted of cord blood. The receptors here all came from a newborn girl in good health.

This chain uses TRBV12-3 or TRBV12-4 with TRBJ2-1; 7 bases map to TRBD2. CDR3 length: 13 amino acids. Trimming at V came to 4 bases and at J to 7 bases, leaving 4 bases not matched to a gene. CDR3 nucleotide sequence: TGTGCCAGCAGTTGGGACTATGTGAATGAGCAGTTCTTC. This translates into CASSWDYVNEQFF.

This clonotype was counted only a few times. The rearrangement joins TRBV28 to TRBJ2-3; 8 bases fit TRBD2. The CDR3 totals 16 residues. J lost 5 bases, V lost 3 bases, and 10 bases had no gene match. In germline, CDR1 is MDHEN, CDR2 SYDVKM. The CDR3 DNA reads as TGTGCCAGCAGTTTCGATCGGGAGGGGGGTAGAGATACGCAGTATTTT. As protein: CASSFDREGGRDTQYF.

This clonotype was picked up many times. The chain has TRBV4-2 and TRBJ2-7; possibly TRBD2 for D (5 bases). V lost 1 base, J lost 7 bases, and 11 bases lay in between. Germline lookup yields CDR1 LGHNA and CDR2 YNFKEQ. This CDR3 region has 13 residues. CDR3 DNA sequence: TGTGCCAGCAGCCAAGTCGAGAAGCGGGAGCAGTACTTC. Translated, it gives CASSQVEKREQYF.

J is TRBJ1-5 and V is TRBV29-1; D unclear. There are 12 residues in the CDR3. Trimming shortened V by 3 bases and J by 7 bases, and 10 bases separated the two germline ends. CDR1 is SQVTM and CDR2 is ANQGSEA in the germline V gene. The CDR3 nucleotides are TGCAGCGTTGAGACGGGTGGCCAGCCCCAGCATTTT. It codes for CSVETGGQPQHF. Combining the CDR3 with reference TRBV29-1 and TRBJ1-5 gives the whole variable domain SAVISQKPSRDICQRGTSLTIQCQVDSQVTMMFWYRQQPGQSLTLIATANQGSEATYESGFVIDKFPISRPNLTFSTLTVSNMSPEDSSIYLCSVETGGQPQHFGDGTRLSIL.

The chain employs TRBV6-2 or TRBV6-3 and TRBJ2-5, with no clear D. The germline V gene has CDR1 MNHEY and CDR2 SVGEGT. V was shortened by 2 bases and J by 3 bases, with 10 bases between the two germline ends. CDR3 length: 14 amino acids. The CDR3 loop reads CASSYDGLEETQYF. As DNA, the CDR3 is TGTGCCAGCAGTTACGATGGGTTAGAAGAGACCCAGTACTTC.

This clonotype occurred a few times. The CDR3 coding sequence is TGTGCCATCAGTGGTTCTAGTCAAGAGACCCAGTACTTC. Its translation is CAISGSSQETQYF. J is TRBJ2-5 and V is TRBV10-3, with D unresolved. The CDR3 sequence is 13 residues long. V lost 4 bases to trimming and J lost 2 bases, with 8 bases between them. Germline V lookup: CDR1 ENHRY, CDR2 SYGVKD.

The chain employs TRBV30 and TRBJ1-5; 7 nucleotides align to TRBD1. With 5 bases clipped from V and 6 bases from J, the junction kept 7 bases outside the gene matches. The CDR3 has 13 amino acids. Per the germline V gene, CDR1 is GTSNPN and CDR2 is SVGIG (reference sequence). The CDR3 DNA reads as TGTGCCTGGCGACAGGGAATAGGTCAGCCCCAGCATTTT. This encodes CAWRQGIGQPQHF.

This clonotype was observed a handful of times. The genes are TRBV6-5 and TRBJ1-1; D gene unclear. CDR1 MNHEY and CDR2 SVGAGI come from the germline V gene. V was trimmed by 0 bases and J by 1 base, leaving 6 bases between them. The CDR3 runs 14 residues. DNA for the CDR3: TGTGCCAGCAGTTACTCTCGGGCGAACACTGAAGCTTTCTTT. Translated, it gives CASSYSRANTEAFF.

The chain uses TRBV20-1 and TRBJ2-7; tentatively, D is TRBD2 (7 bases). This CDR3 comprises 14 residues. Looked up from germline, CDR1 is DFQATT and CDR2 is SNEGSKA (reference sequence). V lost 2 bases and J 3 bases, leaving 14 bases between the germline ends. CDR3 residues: CSARRSGEGYEQYF. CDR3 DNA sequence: TGCAGTGCTAGACGGTCAGGGGAGGGCTACGAGCAGTACTTC.

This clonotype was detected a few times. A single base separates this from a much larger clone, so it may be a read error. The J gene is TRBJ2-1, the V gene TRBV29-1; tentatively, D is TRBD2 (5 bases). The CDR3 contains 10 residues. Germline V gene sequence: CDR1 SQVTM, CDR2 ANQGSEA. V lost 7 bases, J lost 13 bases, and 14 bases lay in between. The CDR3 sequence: CSAGLETQFF. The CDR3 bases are TGCAGCGCCGGACTTGAGACCCAGTTCTTC.

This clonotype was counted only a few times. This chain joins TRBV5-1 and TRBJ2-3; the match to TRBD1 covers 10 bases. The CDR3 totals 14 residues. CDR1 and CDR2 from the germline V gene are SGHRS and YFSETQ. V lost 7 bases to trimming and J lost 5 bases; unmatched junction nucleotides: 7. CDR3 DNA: TGCGCCAGCTTCGACAGGGGGCGAGGAGATACGCAGTATTTT. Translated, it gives CASFDRGRGDTQYF.

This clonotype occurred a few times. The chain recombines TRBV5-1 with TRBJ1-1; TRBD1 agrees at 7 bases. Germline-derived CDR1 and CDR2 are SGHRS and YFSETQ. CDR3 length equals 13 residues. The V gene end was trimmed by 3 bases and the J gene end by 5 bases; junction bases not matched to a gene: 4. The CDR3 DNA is TGCGCCAGCAGCTGGAACAGGGGTACTGAAGCTTTCTTT. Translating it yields CASSWNRGTEAFF.

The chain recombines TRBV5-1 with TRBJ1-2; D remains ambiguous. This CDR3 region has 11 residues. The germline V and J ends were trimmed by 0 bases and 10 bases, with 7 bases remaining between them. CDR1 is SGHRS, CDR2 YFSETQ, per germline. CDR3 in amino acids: CASSLDGIYTF. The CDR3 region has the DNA TGCGCCAGCAGCTTGGATGGGATCTACACCTTC.

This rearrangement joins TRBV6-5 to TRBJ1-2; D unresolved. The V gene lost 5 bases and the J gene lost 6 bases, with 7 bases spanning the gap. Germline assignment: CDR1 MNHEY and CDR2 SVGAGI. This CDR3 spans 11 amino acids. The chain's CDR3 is CASSRSDGYTF. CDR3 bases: TGTGCCAGCAGTCGGAGCGATGGCTACACCTTC.

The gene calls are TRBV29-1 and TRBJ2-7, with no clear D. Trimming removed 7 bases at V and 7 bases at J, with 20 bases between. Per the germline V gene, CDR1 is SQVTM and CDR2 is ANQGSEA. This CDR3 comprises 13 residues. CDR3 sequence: CSGTFPPHNEQYF. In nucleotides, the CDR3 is TGCAGCGGTACATTTCCCCCCCATAATGAGCAGTACTTC.

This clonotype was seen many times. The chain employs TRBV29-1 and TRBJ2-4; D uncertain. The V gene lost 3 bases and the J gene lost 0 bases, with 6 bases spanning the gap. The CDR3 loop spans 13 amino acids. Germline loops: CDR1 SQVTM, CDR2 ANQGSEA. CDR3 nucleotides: TGCAGCGTTGAGGGTCTAGCCAAAAACATTCAGTACTTC. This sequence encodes CSVEGLAKNIQYF.

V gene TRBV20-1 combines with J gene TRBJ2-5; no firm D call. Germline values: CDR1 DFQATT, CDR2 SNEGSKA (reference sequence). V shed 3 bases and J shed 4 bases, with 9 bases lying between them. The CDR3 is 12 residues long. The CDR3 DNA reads TGCAGTGCTAGGGTCCCCCCAGAGACCCAGTACTTC. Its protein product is CSARVPPETQYF.

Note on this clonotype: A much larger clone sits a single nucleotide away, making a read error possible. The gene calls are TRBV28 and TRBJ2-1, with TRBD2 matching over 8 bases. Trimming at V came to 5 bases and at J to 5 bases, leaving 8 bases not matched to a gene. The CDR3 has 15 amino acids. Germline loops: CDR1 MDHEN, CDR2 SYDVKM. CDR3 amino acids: CASSRAGLGDNEQFF. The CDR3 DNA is TGTGCCAGCAGTCGAGCGGGACTAGGGGACAATGAGCAGTTCTTC.